The 26 T cell receptor beta chains reported below all come from one sample, sequenced in a study of GPR56 and killer-like receptors on CD4 memory cells. Sorting by FACS used killer cell lectin-like receptor and GPR56 expression to define five CD4+ populations. Each CDR3 protein gets one entry in TCRdb, which reprocessed the reads and gives no DNA. The sample totals about 2,900 distinct CDR3 sequences. The sequenced sample was memory CD4+ T cells from blood. These TCRs come from a human donor in good health.

Frequency places this clonotype as medium-sized. This chain uses TRBV18 with TRBJ2-3; TCRdb designates TRBD1, a call that cannot be tested without DNA. The germline V gene encodes CDR1 KGHSH and CDR2 LQKENI. CDR3 length equals 18 residues. The CDR3 is CASSLRLVGGVPHDTQYF.

Measured by frequency, this clonotype is medium-sized. The V and J genes are TRBV24-1 and TRBJ1-1. Germline CDR1 is KGHDR and CDR2 is SFDVKD. This CDR3 contains 11 residues. The CDR3 sequence is CATSDGVGAFF.

The chain links TRBV5-5 to TRBJ2-7; TCRdb's D call of TRBD1 is untestable without DNA. Germline CDR1 SGHKS, CDR2 YYEKEE (reference sequence). This CDR3 region has 15 residues. CDR3: CASSLSGQGFGEQYF.

The chain joins TRBV5-1 to TRBJ2-1. The CDR3 consists of 14 residues. The germline CDR1 and CDR2 sequences are SGHRS and YFSETQ. The CDR3 sequence: CASSLVTGRNEQFF.

This clonotype ranks as large in terms of frequency. This chain links TRBV9 with TRBJ2-1. The germline CDR1 and CDR2 sequences are SGDLS and YYNGEE. This CDR3 contains 11 residues. This CDR3 is CASSGHNEQFF.

CDR3 sequence: CASGWAGANVLTF. The chain carries TRBV12-5 and TRBJ2-6. CDR1 is LGHNT and CDR2 is FRNRAP in the germline V gene. The CDR3 runs to 13 residues.

The rearrangement joins TRBV20-1 to TRBJ1-3; TCRdb names TRBD1, which stays unverified in the absence of DNA. This CDR3 spans 15 amino acids. Germline-derived CDR1 and CDR2 are DFQATT and SNEGSKA (reference sequence). This CDR3 is CSARDAGAVGNTIYF.

This clonotype is called medium-sized based on its frequency. The chain recombines TRBV7-2 with TRBJ1-2; TCRdb proposes TRBD1, but this gene call is untestable without DNA. CDR3 size: 15 residues. Germline CDR1 is SGHTA and CDR2 is FQGNSA. The CDR3 protein is CASSSQGGNRVGYTF.

This clonotype is identified as medium-sized from frequency. The V and J genes are TRBV24-1 and TRBJ2-3; TCRdb outputs TRBD1, but without DNA this stays unchecked. Germline V gene data show CDR1 as KGHDR and CDR2 as SFDVKD. This CDR3 has 15 residues. The CDR3 protein is CATSDRTGKTDTQYF.

By frequency, this clonotype registers large (0.1 to 1%). The chain carries TRBV7-2 and TRBJ1-1; TCRdb's D gene call, TRBD1, goes unchecked for lack of DNA. Germline assignment: CDR1 SGHTA and CDR2 FQGNSA. CDR3 length: 17 amino acids. CDR3 in amino acids: CASSFGDRGSRDTEAFF. Supplemented by reference TRBV7-2 and TRBJ1-1, the full variable domain reads GAGVSQSPSNKVTEKGKDVELRCDPISGHTALYWYRQSLGQGLEFLIYFQGNSAPDKSGLPSDRFSAERTGGSVSTLTIQRTQQEDSAVYLCASSFGDRGSRDTEAFFGQGTRLTVV.

The genes are TRBV20-1 and TRBJ2-1; TCRdb's D gene call, TRBD1, goes unchecked for lack of DNA. The CDR3 length is 14 residues. Germline V gene data show CDR1 as DFQATT and CDR2 as SNEGSKA (reference sequence). The CDR3 spells CSAISPPSYNEQFF.

The V call is TRBV10-1, the J call TRBJ1-1; the TRBD1 assignment by TCRdb is unverifiable without DNA. CDR3 size: 18 residues. The germline gives CDR1 WNHNN, CDR2 SYGVQD (reference sequence). The CDR3 sequence is CASSERGRGSRSHTEAFF.

Frequency places this clonotype as medium-sized (0.01 to 0.1%). This chain's CDR3 is CASSLEGRRGNYGYTF. The J gene is TRBJ1-2, the V gene TRBV11-3; TCRdb's D gene call, TRBD1, goes unchecked for lack of DNA. Germline-derived CDR1 and CDR2 are SGHNT and YENEEA. The CDR3 is made up of 16 amino acids.

This chain connects TRBV19 to TRBJ2-1; there is no DNA to check the TCRdb D call of TRBD1. Per the germline V gene, CDR1 is LNHDA and CDR2 is SQIVND (reference sequence). The CDR3 covers 14 residues. CDR3 sequence: CASTPGQGGNEQFF.

This clonotype shows up as medium-sized (0.01 to 0.1%) by frequency. The CDR3 loop is CASSSAVYPPYGYTF. This sequence joins TRBV5-6 and TRBJ1-2; as DNA is missing, the TRBD1 call by TCRdb cannot be tested. The CDR3 length is 15 residues. The germline gives CDR1 SGHDT, CDR2 YYEEEE.

CDR3 protein: CASSQSHRQGDTIYF. The chain employs TRBV4-1 and TRBJ1-3; TCRdb's D call of TRBD1 is untestable without DNA. Germline CDR1 and CDR2: MGHRA and YSYEKL. The CDR3 extends over 15 amino acids.

This clonotype is classed as medium-sized by frequency. The V call is TRBV27, the J call TRBJ2-2; TCRdb selects TRBD1, and the lack of DNA leaves this call unchecked. The CDR3 consists of 14 residues. Germline loops: CDR1 MNHEY, CDR2 SMNVEV (reference sequence). CDR3 loop: CASQRGLDTGELFF.

Measured by frequency, this clonotype is medium-sized. The chain couples TRBV27 to TRBJ2-2; the TCRdb call, TRBD1, lacks DNA for checking. Per the germline V gene, CDR1 is MNHEY and CDR2 is SMNVEV (reference sequence). This CDR3 spans 17 amino acids. Here the CDR3 reads CASSLSLWGGFTGELFF.

According to its frequency, this clonotype is medium-sized. V usage is TRBV7-2 and J usage is TRBJ2-7; checking the TCRdb D call of TRBD1 is not possible without DNA. Germline V gene data show CDR1 as SGHTA and CDR2 as FQGNSA. The CDR3 length is 13 residues. CDR3 sequence reads: CASSFDTGAEQYF.

This chain connects TRBV5-5 to TRBJ2-7. CDR1 SGHKS and CDR2 YYEKEE come from the germline V gene (reference sequence). The length of the CDR3 is 12 residues. CDR3 sequence reads: CASSLPLGEQYF.

The rearrangement joins TRBV20-1 to TRBJ1-6; TCRdb calls TRBD1, which cannot be checked without DNA. The CDR3 consists of 16 residues. Germline V gene lookup returns CDR1 DFQATT and CDR2 SNEGSKA (reference sequence). The CDR3 region is CSARDRVLGSNSPLHF.

This clonotype shows up as large by frequency. CDR3 sequence reads: CASSSQGSTGAFF. J is TRBJ1-1 and V is TRBV6-5; TCRdb designates TRBD1, a call that cannot be tested without DNA. Germline values: CDR1 MNHEY, CDR2 SVGAGI. The CDR3 is 13 amino acids.

This clonotype is deemed medium-sized by its frequency. The chain links TRBV7-2 to TRBJ2-5; TCRdb calls TRBD2, which cannot be checked without DNA. CDR3 length: 14 amino acids. Germline lookup yields CDR1 SGHTA and CDR2 FQGNSA. CDR3 residues: CASSFTSGEETQYF.

This clonotype is classed as medium-sized by frequency. The J gene is TRBJ1-2, the V gene TRBV13. This CDR3 contains 12 residues. The V gene's germline CDR1 is PRHDT and CDR2 FYEKMQ (reference sequence). This CDR3 is CASSLGLYGYTF.

The chain is built from TRBV20-1 and TRBJ2-1. The CDR3 runs to 14 residues. Per germline, CDR1 DFQATT and CDR2 SNEGSKA (reference sequence). The CDR3 sequence: CSARGRNSYNEQFF.

According to its frequency, this clonotype is large. The genes are TRBV13 and TRBJ2-2; the TCRdb D gene call, TRBD1, has no DNA to confirm it. The CDR3 is 15 residues long. The germline CDR1 and CDR2 sequences are PRHDT and FYEKMQ (reference sequence). The CDR3 protein is CASSSNYLPAGELFF.